The 20 T cell receptor beta chains below were found in one sample sequenced in a study of beta chain features in type 1 diabetes. Study results and caveats: People with Type 1 diabetes carried modestly yet significantly shorter TCRB CDR3s in all four CD4+ subsets.

Expressed TCRB transcripts were sequenced because the entire RNA isolate underwent reverse transcription. Assay used: immunoSEQ multiplex PCR; TCRdb lists only in-frame clones, some missing. The table includes about 700,000 clones, roughly 12% detected once. For these receptors, no antigen is known. The source material was naive CD4+ T cells from blood. The source of these receptors is a man in his late teens or twenties with type 1 diabetes.

This clone was picked up a small number of times. The chain's CDR3 is CAWHGTGERKLFF. The DNA of the CDR3 is TGTGCCTGGCATGGGACAGGGGAACGAAAACTGTTTTTT. The rearrangement links TRBV30 to TRBJ1-4; 10 bases match TRBD1. The V and J ends lost 5 bases and 10 bases, in that order; junction bases with no gene match: 7. The germline CDR1 and CDR2 sequences are GTSNPN and SVGIG (reference sequence). The CDR3 is made up of 13 amino acids. The complete variable domain, with remaining parts taken from reference TRBV30 and TRBJ1-4, reads SQTIHQWPATLVQPVGSPLSLECTVEGTSNPNLYWYRQAAGRGLQLLFYSVGIGQISSEVPQNLSASRPQDRQFILSSKKLLLSDSGFYLCAWHGTGERKLFFGSGTQLSVL.

This clone was detected only a few times. This rearrangement joins TRBV29-1 to TRBJ1-2; 7 bases match TRBD1. Trimming removed 7 bases from V and 2 bases from J; junction bases left unmatched: 7. Germline V gives CDR1 SQVTM, CDR2 ANQGSEA. The CDR3 has 13 residues. This CDR3 reads CSALGQFNYGYTF. The CDR3 nucleotides read TGCAGCGCCCTGGGACAGTTCAACTATGGCTACACCTTC.

CDR3 sequence reads: CASSPLGHGDGTGELFF. In DNA form, the CDR3 reads TGTGCCAGCAGTCCTCTAGGTCACGGGGACGGGACCGGGGAGCTGTTTTTT. This chain joins TRBV27 and TRBJ2-2; either TRBD1 or TRBD2 may supply D (5 bases each). This CDR3 spans 17 amino acids. Trimming left V 5 bases short and J 5 bases short, with 21 bases between. Germline V gives CDR1 MNHEY, CDR2 SMNVEV (reference sequence).

The chain has TRBV19 and TRBJ2-5; 11 positions agree with TRBD2. There are 15 residues in the CDR3. V lost 5 bases to trimming and J lost 5 bases; unmatched junction nucleotides: 7. CDR1 is LNHDA and CDR2 is SQIVND in the germline V gene (reference sequence). CDR3 sequence: CASSPLAGGRETQYF. CDR3 in DNA: TGTGCCAGTAGTCCGCTAGCGGGGGGCAGGGAGACCCAGTACTTC.

This clone has more than one count but fewer than ten. The V gene is TRBV29-1, the J gene TRBJ2-7; D possibly corresponds to TRBD1 (6 bases). Trimming stripped 6 bases from V and 2 bases from J, with 14 bases between. CDR1 is SQVTM and CDR2 is ANQGSEA in the germline V gene. The CDR3 runs to 13 residues. Written as DNA, the CDR3 is TGCAGCGTAGGTCAGGGGAATACCTACGAGCAGTACTTC. Translation: CSVGQGNTYEQYF.

There are a few counts of this clone. CDR3 DNA: TGTGCCAGCAGGCAGGGTTACTATGGCTACACCTTC. It codes for CASRQGYYGYTF. The rearrangement uses TRBV27 and TRBJ1-2; TRBD1 is a possible D gene (5 bases). Trimming took 6 bases from V and 3 from J, leaving 8 bases between them. The CDR3 totals 12 residues. Germline values: CDR1 MNHEY, CDR2 SMNVEV (reference sequence).

V usage is TRBV2 and J usage is TRBJ2-1; unclear D gene. The CDR3 consists of 11 residues. In germline, CDR1 is SNHLY, CDR2 FYNNEI. The CDR3 spells CASNFANEQFF. The CDR3 DNA sequence: TGTGCTTCAAACTTTGCGAATGAGCAGTTCTTC. The variable domain in full, with the rest retrieved from reference TRBV2 and TRBJ2-1, is EPEVTQTPSHQVTQMGQEVILRCVPISNHLYFYWYRQILGQKVEFLVSFYNNEISEKSEIFDDQFSVERPDGSNFTLKIRSTKLEDSAMYFCASNFANEQFFGPGTRLTVL.

V gene TRBV5-1 combines with J gene TRBJ2-1, with 8 positions matching TRBD1. With 0 bases clipped from V and 10 bases from J, the junction kept 6 bases outside the gene matches. Germline assignment: CDR1 SGHRS and CDR2 YFSETQ. CDR3 length equals 14 residues. CDR3 sequence: CASSLGQGPSEQFF. The CDR3 DNA reads TGCGCCAGCAGCTTGGGACAGGGGCCAAGCGAGCAGTTCTTC.

This clone has a handful of counts. The chain couples TRBV4-1 to TRBJ2-3; D not resolved. The germline gives CDR1 MGHRA, CDR2 YSYEKL. The germline V and J ends were trimmed by 4 bases and 0 bases, with 11 bases remaining between them. The CDR3 is 15 residues long. The DNA of the CDR3 is TGCGCCAGCAGCCCACAGAGTGGTAGCACAGATACGCAGTATTTT. Translating it yields CASSPQSGSTDTQYF.

In its sample, this clone was seen a few times. The chain recombines TRBV7-6 with TRBJ2-3; 11 nucleotides line up with TRBD2. V lost 0 bases and J lost 1; bases outside the gene matches: 0. This CDR3 comprises 16 residues. CDR1 is SGHVS and CDR2 is FNYEAQ in the germline V gene. CDR3 residues: CASSLALAGGTDTQYF. As DNA, the CDR3 is TGTGCCAGCAGCTTAGCACTAGCGGGGGGCACAGATACGCAGTATTTT.

J is TRBJ2-5 and V is TRBV7-3; D is unresolved. The ends were cut back, 1 base at V and 1 base at J, with 4 bases in the middle. Germline values: CDR1 SGHTA, CDR2 FQGTGA. There are 13 residues in the CDR3. The CDR3 region is CASSLMVQETQYF. CDR3 DNA sequence: TGTGCCAGCAGCTTAATGGTCCAAGAGACCCAGTACTTC. The whole variable domain, filled in from reference TRBV7-3 and TRBJ2-5, reads GAGVSQTPSNKVTEKGKYVELRCDPISGHTALYWYRQSLGQGPEFLIYFQGTGAADDSGLPNDRFFAVRPEGSVSTLKIQRTERGDSAVYLCASSLMVQETQYFGPGTRLLVL.

This clone was counted only a few times. The chain links TRBV6-6 to TRBJ2-1; D unresolved. The germline V gene has CDR1 MNHNY and CDR2 SVGAGI (reference sequence). This CDR3 is built from 12 residues. The V gene lost 7 bases and the J gene lost 2 bases, with 6 bases spanning the gap. The CDR3 DNA reads as TGTGCCAGCAACTCTCCCTACAATGAGCAGTTCTTC. Its protein is CASNSPYNEQFF.

This clone was detected a few times. The genes are TRBV25-1 and TRBJ2-2, with TRBD1 as a possible D gene (6 bases). Per germline, CDR1 MGHDK and CDR2 SYGVNS. The CDR3 has 14 residues. Trimming removed 7 bases from V and 3 bases from J, with 12 bases in between. This CDR3 is CASMPGVDTGELFF. In DNA form, the CDR3 reads TGTGCCAGCATGCCAGGGGTGGACACCGGGGAGCTGTTTTTT.

The rearrangement uses TRBV29-1 and TRBJ2-7; 13 nucleotides agree with TRBD2. V shed 7 bases and J 2 bases; nucleotides not matched to a gene: 2. CDR1 SQVTM and CDR2 ANQGSEA come from the germline V gene. CDR3 length equals 13 residues. DNA for the CDR3: TGCAGCGGGACTAGCGGGGGACCCTACGAGCAGTACTTC. This translates into CSGTSGGPYEQYF.

This chain links TRBV5-1 with TRBJ2-4, with 7 bases lining up with TRBD2. Germline CDR1 and CDR2: SGHRS and YFSETQ. The CDR3 totals 16 residues. The V segment lost 4 bases and the J segment 1 base; nucleotides outside the gene matches: 8. The CDR3 DNA reads as TGCGCCAGCAGCCTCCGGGGGGAATTGGCCAAAAACATTCAGTACTTC. This translates into CASSLRGELAKNIQYF. Full variable domain (rest looked up from reference TRBV5-1 and TRBJ2-4): KAGVTQTPRYLIKTRGQQVTLSCSPISGHRSVSWYQQTPGQGLQFLFEYFSETQRNKGNFPGRFSGRQFSNSRSEMNVSTLELGDSALYLCASSLRGELAKNIQYFGAGTRLSVL.

The V call is TRBV30, the J call TRBJ2-7; 7 nucleotides line up with TRBD1. This CDR3 spans 15 amino acids. In germline, CDR1 is GTSNPN, CDR2 SVGIG (reference sequence). V shed 0 bases and J 6 bases; nucleotides not matched to a gene: 11. The CDR3 sequence: CAWSVSRQGSPEQYF. The DNA of the CDR3 is TGTGCCTGGAGTGTATCCCGACAGGGTTCCCCCGAGCAGTACTTC.

This clone came up a few times. The gene calls are TRBV18 and TRBJ2-3; D gene unclear. This CDR3 contains 18 residues. Germline V CDR1 and CDR2: KGHSH, LQKENI. Trimming stripped 3 bases from V and 0 bases from J, with 19 bases between. CDR3 nucleotide sequence: TGTGCCAGCTCACCTCTACCCCTTACGGCCACTAGCACAGATACGCAGTATTTT. Protein sequence: CASSPLPLTATSTDTQYF.

In its sample, this clone was seen a few times. The chain combines TRBV10-3 with TRBJ2-7, with D maybe TRBD2 (5 bases). CDR3 length: 16 amino acids. The germline V gene encodes CDR1 ENHRY and CDR2 SYGVKD. Trimming shortened V by 0 bases and J by 0 bases, and 12 bases separated the two germline ends. The CDR3 nucleotides are TGTGCCATCAGTGAGTCTGAGGGCTTATCCTCCTACGAGCAGTACTTC. Translated: CAISESEGLSSYEQYF.

This clone showed up just a few times. The CDR3 DNA sequence: TGTGCCAGCAGCGTGGGACTAGCGGGGAAAGAGACCCAGTACTTC. It translates to CASSVGLAGKETQYF. This chain joins TRBV7-2 and TRBJ2-5; 13 bases align to TRBD2. CDR1 is SGHTA, CDR2 FQGNSA, per germline. This CDR3 contains 15 residues. The trim removed 5 bases at V and 3 bases at J, leaving 3 bases unmatched.

This clone was counted between two and nine times. The J gene is TRBJ2-7, the V gene TRBV5-1, with D possibly TRBD1 on 6 matching bases. Germline V gene lookup returns CDR1 SGHRS and CDR2 YFSETQ. The CDR3 covers 15 residues. The V gene lost 6 bases and the J gene lost 0 bases, with 16 bases spanning the gap. The CDR3 nucleotides read TGCGCCAGCATACCTCTGCCGGACAGCTCCTACGAGCAGTACTTC. Translating gives CASIPLPDSSYEQYF.